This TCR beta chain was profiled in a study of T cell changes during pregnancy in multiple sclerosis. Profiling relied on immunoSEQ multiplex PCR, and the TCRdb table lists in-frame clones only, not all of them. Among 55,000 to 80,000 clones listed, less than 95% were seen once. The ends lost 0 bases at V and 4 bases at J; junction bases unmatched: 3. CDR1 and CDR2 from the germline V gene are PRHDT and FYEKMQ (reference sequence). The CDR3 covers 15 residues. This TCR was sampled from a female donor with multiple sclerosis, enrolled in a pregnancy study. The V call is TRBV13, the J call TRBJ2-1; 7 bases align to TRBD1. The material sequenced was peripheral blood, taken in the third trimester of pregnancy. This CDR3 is CASSLGRGTYNEQFF. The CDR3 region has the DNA TGTGCCAGCAGCTTAGGCAGGGGGACGTACAATGAGCAGTTCTTC.